The 18 T cell receptor beta chains below all came from one sample that was sequenced in a study of cytomegalovirus exposure and HLA in healthy donors (dated 2017 in TCRdb). The library was made by the immunoSEQ multiplex PCR assay. A mixture of 60 forward primers for TCR Vbeta segments and 13 reverse primers for TCR Jbeta segments was used in the multiplex PCR. TCRdb took over this immuneACCESS table, retaining in-frame rearrangements with V and J assigned. Such tables are incomplete; in checked studies, under half of the missing clones stem from an unresolved V gene, and the remainder is unexplained. The sample has under 200,000 clones on record, approximately 76% of them singletons. Over 1.1% of the sample is in the top ten clones. Sequencing was carried out using PBMCs. Receptors were obtained from a man aged 55 to 70 in good health and CMV-seronegative.

The rearrangement uses TRBV4-3 and TRBJ2-7; TRBD1 matches at 8 bases. The CDR3 length is 14 residues. CDR1 LGHNA and CDR2 YSLEER come from the germline V gene. The junction had 3 bases not matched to a gene; V was cut back by 1 base and J by 4 bases. The CDR3 coding sequence is TGCGCCAGCAGCCAAGGGACAGGGTTGTACGAGCAGTACTTC. Its protein product is CASSQGTGLYEQYF.

This clone has just one count. The chain is built from TRBV10-3 and TRBJ2-7; tentatively, D is TRBD1 (6 bases). V lost 5 bases and J 1 base, leaving 9 bases between the germline ends. The CDR3 is made up of 13 amino acids. Germline assignment: CDR1 ENHRY and CDR2 SYGVKD. The CDR3 coding sequence is TGTGCCATCAGTACCACAGGGTCCTACGAGCAGTACTTC. Translating gives CAISTTGSYEQYF.

The chain has TRBV7-2 and TRBJ2-3; D remains ambiguous. The CDR3 loop spans 12 amino acids. Per the germline V gene, CDR1 is SGHTA and CDR2 is FQGNSA. V lost 5 bases, J lost 3 bases, and 6 bases lay in between. CDR3 residues: CASSPPTDTQYF. CDR3 DNA sequence: TGTGCCAGCAGCCCCCCAACAGATACGCAGTATTTT.

This sequence joins TRBV5-1 and TRBJ1-2; D possibly corresponds to TRBD1 (5 bases). Trimming took 4 bases from V and 9 from J, leaving 19 bases between them. CDR1 and CDR2 from the germline V gene are SGHRS and YFSETQ. CDR3 length: 14 residues. CDR3 sequence (DNA): TGCGCCAGCAGCCCCGGGGGAGGCACCTTCAGCTACACCTTC. Amino acid sequence: CASSPGGGTFSYTF.

The chain couples TRBV7-8 to TRBJ2-1; D is undetermined. Trimming took 1 base from V and 3 from J, leaving 7 bases between them. This CDR3 has 14 amino acids. Germline-derived CDR1 and CDR2 are SGHVS and FQNEAQ. This CDR3 reads CASSLVPDYNEQFF. CDR3 nucleotide sequence: TGTGCCAGCAGCTTAGTCCCAGACTACAATGAGCAGTTCTTC.

The chain combines TRBV5-4 with TRBJ2-5; D may be TRBD1 (6 bases). The ends were cut back, 5 bases at V and 4 bases at J, with 12 bases in the middle. The germline V gene has CDR1 SGHNT and CDR2 YYREEE (reference sequence). This CDR3 region has 13 residues. CDR3 DNA: TGTGCCAGCAGGACGGGACAACGAGAGACCCAGTACTTC. Protein sequence: CASRTGQRETQYF.

This sequence joins TRBV4-2 and TRBJ2-3; 10 bases line up with TRBD1. The CDR3 spans 16 residues. Trimming took 4 bases from V and 0 from J; bases not matched to a gene: 4. Germline assignment: CDR1 LGHNA and CDR2 YNFKEQ. The CDR3 DNA sequence: TGTGCCAGCAGCCCTAGACAGGGGGCGAGCACAGATACGCAGTATTTT. This codes for CASSPRQGASTDTQYF.

This clone was counted once. The V gene is TRBV2, the J gene TRBJ2-2, with TRBD2 identical over 7 bases. CDR3 length: 12 amino acids. Germline values: CDR1 SNHLY, CDR2 FYNNEI. CDR3 sequence reads: CGGGSGTGELFF. The CDR3 bases are TGTGGGGGGGGGAGCGGCACCGGGGAGCTGTTTTTT.

The CDR3 DNA reads TGTGCCACCAAAACTAGCGGGGGGCTGAGCTCCTACAATGAGCAGTTCTTC. This sequence encodes CATKTSGGLSSYNEQFF. The chain is built from TRBV7-8 and TRBJ2-1, with 12 bases that match TRBD2. J lost 0 bases, V lost 10 bases, and 10 bases had no gene match. The CDR3 extends over 17 amino acids. From germline, CDR1 is SGHVS and CDR2 FQNEAQ.

V and J are TRBV5-1 and TRBJ2-3; 8 bases map to TRBD1. The CDR3 is 16 residues long. Per germline, CDR1 SGHRS and CDR2 YFSETQ. The V gene end was trimmed by 5 bases and the J gene end by 0 bases; junction bases not matched to a gene: 8. As DNA, the CDR3 is TGCGCCAGCAGGGGGCCGGGACAGGCGAGCACAGATACGCAGTATTTT. As protein: CASRGPGQASTDTQYF.

CDR3 protein: CASSAGHSNQPQHF. The CDR3 DNA follows: TGTGCCAGCAGCGCAGGACATAGCAATCAGCCCCAGCATTTT. This chain links TRBV6-1 with TRBJ1-5; D possibly corresponds to TRBD1 (5 bases). Trimming cost V 6 bases and J 0 bases, with 9 bases left between them. CDR1 is MNHNS, CDR2 SASEGT, per germline. The CDR3 runs 14 residues.

V is TRBV5-4 and J is TRBJ2-1; 10 nucleotides line up with TRBD2. Germline values: CDR1 SGHNT, CDR2 YYREEE (reference sequence). The CDR3 loop spans 16 amino acids. J gave up 3 bases and V 0 bases, and 3 bases lay outside the gene matches. CDR3 residues: CASSLGSGGLYNEQFF. The CDR3 nucleotides are TGTGCCAGCAGCTTGGGTAGCGGGGGGCTCTACAATGAGCAGTTCTTC.

This clone was detected a few times. The chain uses TRBV7-2 and TRBJ1-4; possible D gene TRBD1, 6 bases. This CDR3 contains 12 residues. Germline loops: CDR1 SGHTA, CDR2 FQGNSA. V was clipped by 5 bases and J by 6 bases, with 7 bases between them. For the CDR3, the DNA is TGTGCCAGCAGCCGACAGGATGAAAAACTGTTTTTT. Translated: CASSRQDEKLFF.

This chain joins TRBV6-6 and TRBJ2-1; the match to TRBD1 covers 8 bases. The CDR3 consists of 15 residues. CDR1 and CDR2 from the germline V gene are MNHNY and SVGAGI (reference sequence). J gave up 0 bases and V 4 bases, and 2 bases lay outside the gene matches. The DNA for the CDR3 is TGTGCCAGCAGTTGGGACAGGAGCTCCTACAATGAGCAGTTCTTC. Translation gives CASSWDRSSYNEQFF.

V is TRBV2 and J is TRBJ2-5; D may be TRBD2 (7 bases). Trimming removed 1 base from V and 9 bases from J, with 18 bases in between. Per germline, CDR1 SNHLY and CDR2 FYNNEI. The CDR3 spans 15 residues. The CDR3 is CASSEVAGALGAQYF. The CDR3 DNA follows: TGTGCCAGCAGTGAAGTGGCGGGGGCTCTCGGGGCCCAGTACTTC.

The chain links TRBV4-2 to TRBJ2-5; TRBD1 might be the D (6 bases). The better agreement between TRBJ2-7 and the DNA end casts doubt on the J call. Germline V gene lookup returns CDR1 LGHNA and CDR2 YNFKEQ. The CDR3 sequence is 15 residues long. The CDR3 DNA sequence: TGTGCCAGCAGCCAAGAGAACGACAGGACCTACGAGCAGTACTTC. It yields the protein CASSQENDRTYEQYF.

V is TRBV5-8 and J is TRBJ1-5; 8 positions agree with TRBD1. Germline CDR1 and CDR2: SGHTS and YDEGEE. J gave up 1 base and V 1 base, and 10 bases lay outside the gene matches. The CDR3 extends over 18 amino acids. This CDR3 reads CASSLSRGRVRSNQPQHF. The CDR3 bases are TGTGCCAGCAGCTTGTCCAGGGGGCGAGTTAGGAGCAATCAGCCCCAGCATTTT.

The genes are TRBV4-3 and TRBJ1-1; 8 bases are shared with TRBD1. The CDR3 is 16 residues long. V trimming: 3 bases; J trimming: 0 bases; junction bases outside the gene matches: 6. In germline, CDR1 is LGHNA, CDR2 YSLEER. CDR3 residues: CASSQGTGYMNTEAFF. In DNA, the CDR3 is TGCGCCAGCAGCCAGGGGACAGGATATATGAACACTGAAGCTTTCTTT.